This entry lists 20 T cell receptor beta chains sequenced from one sample in a study of cytomegalovirus exposure and HLA in healthy donors. Some clones are missing from TCRdb's copy, which holds only in-frame ones; the method was immunoSEQ multiplex PCR. The sample carries under 100,000 clones, 95% to 96% recorded once. Material for sequencing was PBMCs. The receptors come from a woman in her late teens or twenties in good health and CMV-seronegative.

V is TRBV5-1 and J is TRBJ2-2; 7 bases are shared with TRBD2. Unmatched junction bases numbered 7, after V lost 0 bases and J lost 5 bases. From germline, CDR1 is SGHRS and CDR2 YFSETQ. The CDR3 spans 16 residues. Here the CDR3 DNA reads TGCGCCAGCAGCTTGGTGGCGGGAGTACGTACCGGGGAGCTGTTTTTT. Translated, it gives CASSLVAGVRTGELFF.

The rearrangement joins TRBV28 to TRBJ2-2; D perhaps matches TRBD1 (7 bases). Germline lookup yields CDR1 MDHEN and CDR2 SYDVKM. The CDR3 is 15 residues long. Deletions cut 7 bases from V and 3 bases from J, with 15 bases between. CDR3 amino acids: CASTRRDSYTGELFF. CDR3 bases: TGTGCCAGCACACGGCGGGACAGTTACACCGGGGAGCTGTTTTTT.

The V and J genes are TRBV7-9 and TRBJ1-2; the match to TRBD1 covers 7 bases. Germline assignment: CDR1 SEHNR and CDR2 FQNEAQ (reference sequence). Unmatched junction bases numbered 4, after V lost 6 bases and J lost 3 bases. The CDR3 totals 13 residues. The CDR3 region is CASREGTDYGYTF. CDR3 nucleotide sequence: TGTGCCAGCAGGGAGGGGACAGACTATGGCTACACCTTC.

About this clone: A read error may produce the germline difference seen at one junction end. The V and J genes are TRBV2 and TRBJ2-5; TRBD1 agrees at 8 bases. This CDR3 spans 13 amino acids. Germline V lookup: CDR1 SNHLY, CDR2 FYNNEI. The CDR3 region has the DNA TGTGCCAGCAGTGAAGGCCTCGGACAGGGAAGGGACTTC. This gives the protein CASSEGLGQGRDF.

The chain couples TRBV29-1 to TRBJ2-7; D remains unclear. The CDR3 extends over 13 amino acids. Trimming left V 3 bases short and J 0 bases short, with 9 bases between. Germline V CDR1 and CDR2: SQVTM, ANQGSEA. The CDR3 spells CSVDTEDSYEQYF. The CDR3 DNA sequence: TGCAGCGTTGACACAGAAGACTCCTACGAGCAGTACTTC.

This clone was counted once. V usage is TRBV7-2 and J usage is TRBJ2-5, with 7 positions matching TRBD1. CDR3 length equals 17 residues. V trimming: 0 bases; J trimming: 0 bases; junction bases outside the gene matches: 7. Germline CDR1 is SGHTA and CDR2 is FQGNSA. The CDR3 loop is CASSLAKDRRYQETQYF. The DNA for the CDR3 is TGTGCCAGCAGCTTAGCGAAGGACAGGCGGTACCAAGAGACCCAGTACTTC.

The chain joins TRBV14 to TRBJ2-2; D remains ambiguous. This CDR3 comprises 14 residues. The germline V gene encodes CDR1 SGHDN and CDR2 FVKESK. The V and J ends lost 2 bases and 7 bases respectively, with 11 bases between them. CDR3 region: CASSQLVFGGELFF. CDR3 DNA sequence: TGTGCCAGCAGCCAATTGGTGTTCGGCGGGGAGCTGTTTTTT.

The V gene is TRBV30, the J gene TRBJ1-1; D might be TRBD1 (6 bases). The CDR3 loop spans 14 amino acids. Trimming removed 3 bases from V and 11 bases from J, with 22 bases in between. The germline gives CDR1 GTSNPN, CDR2 SVGIG (reference sequence). CDR3 DNA sequence: TGTGCCTGGAGAGGGATAGAACAGGGAACCCGGGCTTTCTTT. Translated: CAWRGIEQGTRAFF.

The chain joins TRBV6-6 to TRBJ2-7; TRBD2 matches 10 bases. Germline-derived CDR1 and CDR2 are MNHNY and SVGAGI (reference sequence). V trimming: 6 bases; J trimming: 1 base; junction bases outside the gene matches: 9. This CDR3 contains 16 residues. The CDR3 nucleotides are TGTGCCAGCAGGTGGCTAGCGGGAGATAGGTCCTACGAGCAGTACTTC. Translating it yields CASRWLAGDRSYEQYF.

V and J are TRBV28 and TRBJ2-7; D is perhaps TRBD2 (5 bases). Per the germline V gene, CDR1 is MDHEN and CDR2 is SYDVKM. This CDR3 is built from 15 residues. Trimming removed 3 bases from V and 4 bases from J, with 16 bases in between. As DNA, the CDR3 is TGTGCCAGCAGTTTTCTCGGGGAAGTGAGGTACGAGCAGTACTTC. Translating it yields CASSFLGEVRYEQYF. Combining the CDR3 with reference TRBV28 and TRBJ2-7 gives the whole variable domain DVKVTQSSRYLVKRTGEKVFLECVQDMDHENMFWYRQDPGLGLRLIYFSYDVKMKEKGDIPEGYSVSREKKERFSLILESASTNQTSMYLCASSFLGEVRYEQYFGPGTRLTVT.

J is TRBJ1-2 and V is TRBV7-2, with 11 positions matching TRBD1. J gave up 8 bases and V 5 bases, and 13 bases lay outside the gene matches. CDR1 SGHTA and CDR2 FQGNSA come from the germline V gene. The CDR3 runs 16 residues. The CDR3 region is CASSNGQGAKVEGYTF. CDR3 DNA: TGTGCCAGCAGCAACGGACAGGGGGCAAAAGTAGAGGGCTACACCTTC.

V usage is TRBV5-1 and J usage is TRBJ1-1, with 8 bases that match TRBD1. Germline loops: CDR1 SGHRS, CDR2 YFSETQ. The CDR3 sequence is 17 residues long. Trimming took 3 bases from V and 3 from J; bases not matched to a gene: 13. The DNA for the CDR3 is TGCGCCAGCAGCTATTCAGGACAGGGTCATACGGACACTGAAGCTTTCTTT. Translated: CASSYSGQGHTDTEAFF.

J is TRBJ1-5 and V is TRBV6-5; 8 nucleotides match TRBD1. Germline assignment: CDR1 MNHEY and CDR2 SVGAGI. After removal of 6 bases from V and 5 bases from J, the junction contained 6 bases not matched to a gene. The CDR3 runs 14 residues. The CDR3 sequence: CASSRGRGDQPQHF. The CDR3 bases are TGTGCCAGCAGCAGGGGGCGAGGGGATCAGCCCCAGCATTTT.

The sample holds one count of this clone. V usage is TRBV5-1 and J usage is TRBJ2-3, with a tentative D call TRBD2 (5 bases). The V and J ends lost 2 bases and 2 bases respectively, with 6 bases between them. This CDR3 is built from 13 residues. Looked up from germline, CDR1 is SGHRS and CDR2 is YFSETQ. The CDR3 DNA follows: TGCGCCAGCAGCTTAGCGGCCACAGATACGCAGTATTTT. It yields the protein CASSLAATDTQYF. Together with reference TRBV5-1 and TRBJ2-3, the CDR3 gives the full variable domain: KAGVTQTPRYLIKTRGQQVTLSCSPISGHRSVSWYQQTPGQGLQFLFEYFSETQRNKGNFPGRFSGRQFSNSRSEMNVSTLELGDSALYLCASSLAATDTQYFGPGTRLTVL.

The rearrangement joins TRBV4-1 to TRBJ1-4; TRBD1 matches 9 bases. CDR1 and CDR2 (germline): MGHRA, YSYEKL. Losses at the gene ends were 0 bases for V and 11 bases for J; bases not matched to a gene: 10. CDR3 size: 16 residues. The CDR3 spells CASSQDHGQGWRKLFF. In DNA, the CDR3 is TGCGCCAGCAGCCAAGATCACGGACAGGGGTGGAGGAAACTGTTTTTT.

The chain is built from TRBV7-9 and TRBJ1-2; D perhaps matches TRBD1 (6 bases). V lost 3 bases and J lost 4, with 24 bases in between. The CDR3 runs to 18 residues. Germline CDR1 SEHNR, CDR2 FQNEAQ (reference sequence). CDR3 coding DNA: TGTGCCAGCAGCTTCGCCACAACAGGGAAAAGGGATCCCTATGGCTACACCTTC. Its translation is CASSFATTGKRDPYGYTF.

The chain links TRBV11-3 to TRBJ2-1; a possible D gene is TRBD2 (5 bases). V lost 2 bases to trimming and J lost 6 bases, with 11 bases between them. The V gene's germline CDR1 is SGHNT and CDR2 YENEEA. The CDR3 loop spans 14 amino acids. This chain's CDR3 is CASSLNPGSNEQFF. The CDR3 DNA is TGTGCCAGCAGCTTAAATCCGGGGAGCAATGAGCAGTTCTTC.

The genes are TRBV28 and TRBJ2-5, with 7 positions matching TRBD1. Per germline, CDR1 MDHEN and CDR2 SYDVKM. The J segment lost 2 bases and the V segment lost 3 bases, leaving 3 bases of the junction unmatched. The length of the CDR3 is 14 residues. The CDR3 loop is CASSLLGQQETQYF. CDR3 coding DNA: TGTGCCAGCAGTTTGCTGGGACAGCAAGAGACCCAGTACTTC.

The DNA of the CDR3 is TGCGCCAGCAGTGAGCCCCCAGGGAACGAGCAGTACTTC. Protein: CASSEPPGNEQYF. The rearrangement links TRBV10-1 to TRBJ2-7, with TRBD1 as a possible D gene (5 bases). CDR3 length equals 13 residues. Trimming pared 2 bases from V and 5 bases from J, leaving 10 bases between. Germline CDR1 is WNHNN and CDR2 is SYGVQD (reference sequence).

V usage is TRBV5-4 and J usage is TRBJ1-2; 8 positions agree with TRBD1. The V segment lost 4 bases and the J segment 1 base; nucleotides outside the gene matches: 3. Germline-derived CDR1 and CDR2 are SGHNT and YYREEE (reference sequence). CDR3 length: 14 amino acids. The DNA for the CDR3 is TGTGCCAGCAGCCCGGACAGGGTTAACTATGGCTACACCTTC. This translates into CASSPDRVNYGYTF.